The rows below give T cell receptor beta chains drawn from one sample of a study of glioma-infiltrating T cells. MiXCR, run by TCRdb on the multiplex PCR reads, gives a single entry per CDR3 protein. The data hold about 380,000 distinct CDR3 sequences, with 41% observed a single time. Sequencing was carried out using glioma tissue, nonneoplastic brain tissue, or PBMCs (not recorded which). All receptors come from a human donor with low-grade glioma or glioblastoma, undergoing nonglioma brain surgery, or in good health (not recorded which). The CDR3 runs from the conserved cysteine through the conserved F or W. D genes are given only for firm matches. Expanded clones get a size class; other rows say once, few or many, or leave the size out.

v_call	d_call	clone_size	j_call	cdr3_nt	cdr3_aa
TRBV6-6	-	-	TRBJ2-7	TGTGCCAGCAGTTACTCGCCGACAGCCTACGAGCAGTACTTC	CASSYSPTAYEQYF
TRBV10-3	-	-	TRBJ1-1	TGTGCCATCAGTGAGTCCAAGGGGAGGGCTGAAGCTTTCTTT	CAISESKGRAEAFF
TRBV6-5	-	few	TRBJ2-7	TGTGCCAGCAGTTACTCCCAGGGAGCTCGCTACGAGCAGTACTTC	CASSYSQGARYEQYF
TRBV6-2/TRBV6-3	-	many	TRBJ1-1	TGTGCCAGCAGTTATCCCGAGAACACTGAAGCTTTCTTT	CASSYPENTEAFF
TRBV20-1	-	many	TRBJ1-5	TGCAGTGCTAGAGATCCCAGCAGGGCTACTCAGCCCCAGCATTTT	CSARDPSRATQPQHF
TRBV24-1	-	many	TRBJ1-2	TGTGCCACCAGTGAGGGACACAACAACTATGGCTACACCTTC	CATSEGHNNYGYTF
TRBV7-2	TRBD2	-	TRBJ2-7	TGTGCCAGCAGCCCGGTGGGGGGACTAGCGGGCTACGAGCAGTACTTC	CASSPVGGLAGYEQYF
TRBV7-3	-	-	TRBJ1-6	TGTGCCAGCAGCCGGGATCCGGGGGGGGTCTCACCCCTCCACTTT	CASSRDPGGVSPLHF
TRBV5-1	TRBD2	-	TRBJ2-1	TGCGCCAGCAGCTTGACAGGACTAGCGGGAGATGAGCAGTTCTTC	CASSLTGLAGDEQFF
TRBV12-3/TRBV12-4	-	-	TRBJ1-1	TGTGCCACGCAGGGTGGTGAAGCTTTCTTT	CATQGGEAFF
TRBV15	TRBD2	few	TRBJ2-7	TGTGCCACCAGCAGAATACTAGCGGGAGGATACGAGCAGTACTTC	CATSRILAGGYEQYF
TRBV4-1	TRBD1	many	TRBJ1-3	TGCGCCAGCAGCCGACAGGGGGTAACCTCTGGAAACACCATATATTTT	CASSRQGVTSGNTIYF
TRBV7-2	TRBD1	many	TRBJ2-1	TGTGCCAGCAGCTGGCGTGACAGGGTGGCTGAGCAGTTCTTC	CASSWRDRVAEQFF
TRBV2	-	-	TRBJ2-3	TGTGCCAGCAGTGTGTATGATACGCAGTATTTT	CASSVYDTQYF
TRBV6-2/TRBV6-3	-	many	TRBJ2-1	TGTGCCAGCAGTGTCCTAGGACCCCCTTCCTACAATGAGCAGTTCTTC	CASSVLGPPSYNEQFF
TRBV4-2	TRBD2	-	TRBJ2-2	TGTGCCAGCAGCCAAGTCCGAGCGGGAAGTGCCGGGGAGCTGTTTTTT	CASSQVRAGSAGELFF
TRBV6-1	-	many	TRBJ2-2	TGTGCCAGCAGGGGACGGGCCGGGGAGCTGTTTTTT	CASRGRAGELFF
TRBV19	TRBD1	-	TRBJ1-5	TGTGCCACCAGTACGTTCGACAGGGGATGGCAGTCCCAGCATTTT	CATSTFDRGWQSQHF
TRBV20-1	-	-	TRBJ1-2	TGCAGTGCTCAGCTCATGGGGGTCTATGGCTACACCTTC	CSAQLMGVYGYTF
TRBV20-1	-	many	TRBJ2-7	TGCAGTGCAGGGGACTCCACCTACGAGCAGTACTTC	CSAGDSTYEQYF
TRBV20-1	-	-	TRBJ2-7	TGCAGTGCTAGAAATTCTGTAGGGGGAATCCACGAGCAGTACTTC	CSARNSVGGIHEQYF
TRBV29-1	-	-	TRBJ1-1	TGCAGCGTTTTGCGGGTTCTAAACACTGAAGCTTTCTTT	CSVLRVLNTEAFF
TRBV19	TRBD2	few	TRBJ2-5	TGTGCCAGTAGTATTCGGACTAGAGGGAGGCAAGAGACCCAGTACTTC	CASSIRTRGRQETQYF
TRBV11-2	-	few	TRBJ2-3	TGTGCCAGCAGCGCCAGTGTCGTACAAGGCACAGATACGCAGTATTTT	CASSASVVQGTDTQYF
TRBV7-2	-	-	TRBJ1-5	TGTGCCAGCAGCATCGATGGGGACAATCAGCCCCAGCATTTT	CASSIDGDNQPQHF
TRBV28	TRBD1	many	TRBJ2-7	TGTGCCAGCATCCTACAGGGGGGTGGCGAGCAGTACTTC	CASILQGGGEQYF
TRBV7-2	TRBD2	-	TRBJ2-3	TGTGCCAGCAGCTTTGCGGGAGGGCACGGAGATACGCAGTATTTT	CASSFAGGHGDTQYF
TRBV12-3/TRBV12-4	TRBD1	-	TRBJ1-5	TGTGCCAGCAGTTGGGGGACAGACAAAGGGCCCCAGCATTTT	CASSWGTDKGPQHF
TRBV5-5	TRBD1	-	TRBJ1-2	TGTGCCAGCAACCGACAGGGCCAAGAGGGTGGAGGAGGACCCCTCTATGGCTACACCTTC	CASNRQGQEGGGGPLYGYTF
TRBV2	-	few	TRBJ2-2	TGTGCCAGCCGCAGGTCCTTCGGGACTTGGGGCACCGGGGAGCTGTTTTTT	CASRRSFGTWGTGELFF
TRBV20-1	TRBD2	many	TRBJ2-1	TGCAGTGCTAGGACTAGCGGGAGACTGAATGAGCAGTTCTTC	CSARTSGRLNEQFF
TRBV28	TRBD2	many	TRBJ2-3	TGTGCCAGCAGTTATTCGCTCCATCTAGCGGGAGTCGGAGATACGCAGTATTTT	CASSYSLHLAGVGDTQYF
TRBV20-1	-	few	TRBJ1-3	TGCAGTGCTGGCGGACAGGGAAACACCATATATTTT	CSAGGQGNTIYF
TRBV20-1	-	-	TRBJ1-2	TGCAGTGCTCCGGACCGAACTAACTATGGCTACACCTTC	CSAPDRTNYGYTF
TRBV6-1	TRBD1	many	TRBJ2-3	TGTGCCACCGCACAGGGGTACGCAGATACGCAGTATTTT	CATAQGYADTQYF
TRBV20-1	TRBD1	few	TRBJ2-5	TGCAGTACCGTCTTTTGGGACAGGCAACAAGAGACCCAGTACTTC	CSTVFWDRQQETQYF
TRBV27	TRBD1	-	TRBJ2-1	TGTGTTAGCAGTTTAGACAGGGGGACATCCAATGAGCAGTTCTTC	CVSSLDRGTSNEQFF
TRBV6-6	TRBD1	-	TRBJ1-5	TGTGCCAGCAGGTGGACAGGGAGAAATCAGCCCCAGCATTTT	CASRWTGRNQPQHF
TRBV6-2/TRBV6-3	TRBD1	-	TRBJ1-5	TGTGCCACCAGCATTCGCCACAGGGGAGATAAGCCCCAGCATTTT	CATSIRHRGDKPQHF
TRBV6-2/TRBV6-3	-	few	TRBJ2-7	TGTGCCAGCAGTCCTTCGGGGCCACCGATCCTCGAGCAGTACTTC	CASSPSGPPILEQYF
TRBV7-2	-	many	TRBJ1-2	TGTGCCAGCAGCGTAAGACCTGACCCGGTCCATGGCTACACCTTC	CASSVRPDPVHGYTF
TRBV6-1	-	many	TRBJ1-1	TGTGCCAGCAGGGTTAATGGGGGAATAGCGAACACTGAAGCTTTCTTT	CASRVNGGIANTEAFF
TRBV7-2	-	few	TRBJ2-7	TGTGCCAGCAGCTCCCCGACGGGTCGGTACGAGCAGTACTTC	CASSSPTGRYEQYF
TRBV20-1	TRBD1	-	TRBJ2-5	TGCAGTGCTTCGACAGGGGTGGAGACCCAGTACTTC	CSASTGVETQYF
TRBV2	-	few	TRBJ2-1	TGTGCCAGCAGGGGGACGGGGAGCTCCTACAATGAGCAGTTCTTC	CASRGTGSSYNEQFF